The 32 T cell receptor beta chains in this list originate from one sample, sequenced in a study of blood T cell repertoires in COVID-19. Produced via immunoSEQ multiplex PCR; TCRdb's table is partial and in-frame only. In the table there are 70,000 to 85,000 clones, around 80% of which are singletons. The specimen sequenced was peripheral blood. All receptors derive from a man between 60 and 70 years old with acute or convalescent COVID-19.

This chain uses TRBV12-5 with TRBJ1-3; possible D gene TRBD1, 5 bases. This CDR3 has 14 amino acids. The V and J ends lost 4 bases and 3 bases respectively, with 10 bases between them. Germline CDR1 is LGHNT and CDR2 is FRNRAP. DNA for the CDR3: TGTGCTAGTGGTTCTGGGACTATTGGAAACACCATATATTTT. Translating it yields CASGSGTIGNTIYF.

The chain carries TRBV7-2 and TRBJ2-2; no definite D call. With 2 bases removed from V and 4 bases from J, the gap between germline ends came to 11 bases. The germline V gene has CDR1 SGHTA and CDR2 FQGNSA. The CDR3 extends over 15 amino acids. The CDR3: CASSLISGTTGELFF. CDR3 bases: TGTGCCAGCAGCTTAATTTCAGGCACCACCGGGGAGCTGTTTTTT.

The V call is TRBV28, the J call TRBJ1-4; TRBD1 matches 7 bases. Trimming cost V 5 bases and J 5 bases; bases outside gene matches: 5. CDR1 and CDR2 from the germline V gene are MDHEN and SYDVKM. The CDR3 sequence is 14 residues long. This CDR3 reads CASSRRGSNEKLFF. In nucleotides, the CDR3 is TGTGCCAGCAGTCGCAGGGGGTCGAATGAAAAACTGTTTTTT.

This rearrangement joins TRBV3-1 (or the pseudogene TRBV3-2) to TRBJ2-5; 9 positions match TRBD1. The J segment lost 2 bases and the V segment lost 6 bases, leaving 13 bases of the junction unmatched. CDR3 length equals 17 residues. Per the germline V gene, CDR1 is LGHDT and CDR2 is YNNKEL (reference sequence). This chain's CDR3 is CASSPFLGTGFQETQYF. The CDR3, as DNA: TGTGCCAGCAGTCCCTTCCTCGGGACAGGGTTTCAAGAGACCCAGTACTTC.

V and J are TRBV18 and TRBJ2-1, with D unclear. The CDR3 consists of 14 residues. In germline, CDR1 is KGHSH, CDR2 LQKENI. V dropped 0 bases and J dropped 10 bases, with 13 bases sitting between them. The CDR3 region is CASSPPSTSEEQFF. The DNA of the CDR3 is TGTGCCAGCTCACCACCCTCGACAAGTGAAGAGCAGTTCTTC.

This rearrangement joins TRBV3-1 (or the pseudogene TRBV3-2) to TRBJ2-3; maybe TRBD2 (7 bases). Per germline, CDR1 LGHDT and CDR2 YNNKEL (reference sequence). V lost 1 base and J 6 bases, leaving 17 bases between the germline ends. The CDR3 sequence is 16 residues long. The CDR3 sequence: CASSQVGGALGDTQYF. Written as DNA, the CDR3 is TGTGCCAGCAGCCAAGTTGGGGGGGCCCTTGGGGATACGCAGTATTTT.

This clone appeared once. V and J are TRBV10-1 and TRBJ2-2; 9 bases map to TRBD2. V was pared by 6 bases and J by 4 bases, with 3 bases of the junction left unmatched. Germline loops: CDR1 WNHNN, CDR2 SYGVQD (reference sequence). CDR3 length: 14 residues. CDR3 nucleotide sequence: TGCGCCAGCAGCCCTAGCGGGACCACCGGGGAGCTGTTTTTT. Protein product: CASSPSGTTGELFF.

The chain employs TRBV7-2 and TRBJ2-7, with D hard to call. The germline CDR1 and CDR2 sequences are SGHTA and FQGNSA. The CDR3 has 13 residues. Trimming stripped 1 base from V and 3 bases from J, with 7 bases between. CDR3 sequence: CASSLGGFYEQYF. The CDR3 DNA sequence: TGTGCCAGCAGCTTAGGCGGCTTCTACGAGCAGTACTTC.

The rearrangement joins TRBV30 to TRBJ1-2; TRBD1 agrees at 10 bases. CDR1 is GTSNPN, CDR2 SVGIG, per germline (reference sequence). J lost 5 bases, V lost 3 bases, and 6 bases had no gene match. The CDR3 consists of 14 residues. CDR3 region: CAWSPDRGPYGYTF. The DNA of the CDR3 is TGTGCCTGGAGCCCTGACAGGGGGCCATATGGCTACACCTTC.

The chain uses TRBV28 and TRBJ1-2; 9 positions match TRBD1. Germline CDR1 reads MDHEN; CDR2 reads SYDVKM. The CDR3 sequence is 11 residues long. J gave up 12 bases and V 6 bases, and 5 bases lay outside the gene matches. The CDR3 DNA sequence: TGTGCCAGCAGCCAACAGGGGGCTCACACCTTC. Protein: CASSQQGAHTF.

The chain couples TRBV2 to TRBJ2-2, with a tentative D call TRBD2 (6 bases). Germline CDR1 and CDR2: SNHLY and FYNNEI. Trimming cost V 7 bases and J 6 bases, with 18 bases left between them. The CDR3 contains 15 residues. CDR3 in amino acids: CASTVFGSIAGELFF. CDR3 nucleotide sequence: TGTGCCAGCACCGTATTCGGGAGTATCGCCGGGGAGCTGTTTTTT.

The CDR3 coding sequence is TGTGCCAGCAGTTACTCGAGAGGGGACTTTGAAGCTTTCTTT. Translated, it gives CASSYSRGDFEAFF. V and J are TRBV6-5 and TRBJ1-1; tentative D call: TRBD1 (5 bases). CDR1 and CDR2 from the germline V gene are MNHEY and SVGAGI. CDR3 length: 14 residues. V was shortened by 0 bases and J by 7 bases, with 12 bases between the two germline ends.

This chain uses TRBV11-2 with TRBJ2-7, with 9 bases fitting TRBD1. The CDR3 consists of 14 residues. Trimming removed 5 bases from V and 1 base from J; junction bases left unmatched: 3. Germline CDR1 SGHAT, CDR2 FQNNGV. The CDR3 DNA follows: TGTGCCAGCAGCCAGGACAGGGGATCCTACGAGCAGTACTTC. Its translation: CASSQDRGSYEQYF.

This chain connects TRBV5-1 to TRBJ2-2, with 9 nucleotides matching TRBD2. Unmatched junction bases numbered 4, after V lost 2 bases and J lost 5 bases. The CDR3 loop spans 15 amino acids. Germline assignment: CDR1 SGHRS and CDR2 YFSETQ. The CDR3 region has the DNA TGCGCCAGCAGCTTCGCTAGCGGGACGACCGGGGAGCTGTTTTTT. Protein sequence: CASSFASGTTGELFF. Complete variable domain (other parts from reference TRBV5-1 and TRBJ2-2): KAGVTQTPRYLIKTRGQQVTLSCSPISGHRSVSWYQQTPGQGLQFLFEYFSETQRNKGNFPGRFSGRQFSNSRSEMNVSTLELGDSALYLCASSFASGTTGELFFGEGSRLTVL.

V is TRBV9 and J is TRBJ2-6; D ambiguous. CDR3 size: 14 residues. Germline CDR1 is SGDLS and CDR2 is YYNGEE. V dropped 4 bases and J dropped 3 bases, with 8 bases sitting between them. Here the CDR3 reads CASSSAGGANVLTF. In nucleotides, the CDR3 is TGTGCCAGCAGCTCTGCCGGTGGGGCCAACGTCCTGACTTTC.

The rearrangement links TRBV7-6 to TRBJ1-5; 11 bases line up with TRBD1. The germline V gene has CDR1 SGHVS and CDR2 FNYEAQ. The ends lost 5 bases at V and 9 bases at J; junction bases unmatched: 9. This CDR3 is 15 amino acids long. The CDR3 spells CASSARDRGSGPQHF. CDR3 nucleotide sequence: TGTGCCAGCAGCGCGAGGGACAGGGGGAGCGGGCCCCAGCATTTT. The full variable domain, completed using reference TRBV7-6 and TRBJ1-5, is GAGVSQSPRYKVTKRGQDVALRCDPISGHVSLYWYRQALGQGPEFLTYFNYEAQQDKSGLPNDRFSAERPEGSISTLTIQRTEQRDSAMYRCASSARDRGSGPQHFGDGTRLSIL.

The CDR3 is CSAHDMIEQYF. Written as DNA, the CDR3 is TGCAGTGCTCACGACATGATCGAGCAGTACTTC. The gene calls are TRBV20-1 and TRBJ2-7; no firm D call. Germline loops: CDR1 DFQATT, CDR2 SNEGSKA (reference sequence). The V gene lost 5 bases and the J gene lost 6 bases, with 11 bases spanning the gap. This CDR3 comprises 11 residues.

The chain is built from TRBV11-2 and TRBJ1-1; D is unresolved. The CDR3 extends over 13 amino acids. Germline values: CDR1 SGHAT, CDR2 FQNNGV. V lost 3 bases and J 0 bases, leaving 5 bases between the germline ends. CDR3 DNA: TGTGCCAGCAGCTTTGCGGTGAACACTGAAGCTTTCTTT. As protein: CASSFAVNTEAFF.

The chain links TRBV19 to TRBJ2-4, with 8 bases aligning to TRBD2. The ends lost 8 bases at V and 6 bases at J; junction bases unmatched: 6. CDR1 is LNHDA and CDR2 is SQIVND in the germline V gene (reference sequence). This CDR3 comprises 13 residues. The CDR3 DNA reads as TGTGCCAGTTCGGGGGGGATGCCAAACATTCAGTACTTC. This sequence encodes CASSGGMPNIQYF.

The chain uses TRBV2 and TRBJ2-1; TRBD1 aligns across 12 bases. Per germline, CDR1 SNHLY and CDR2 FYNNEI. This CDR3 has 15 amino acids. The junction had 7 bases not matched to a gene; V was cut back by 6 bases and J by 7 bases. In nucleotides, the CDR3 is TGTGCCAGCAGCACCGGGACAGGGGGCTCTAATGAGCAGTTCTTC. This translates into CASSTGTGGSNEQFF.

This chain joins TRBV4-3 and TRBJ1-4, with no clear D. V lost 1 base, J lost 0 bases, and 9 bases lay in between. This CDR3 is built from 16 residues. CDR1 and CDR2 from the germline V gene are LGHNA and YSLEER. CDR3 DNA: TGCGCCAGCAGCCAAGGCGGAGCAGCAACTAATGAAAAACTGTTTTTT. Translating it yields CASSQGGAATNEKLFF.

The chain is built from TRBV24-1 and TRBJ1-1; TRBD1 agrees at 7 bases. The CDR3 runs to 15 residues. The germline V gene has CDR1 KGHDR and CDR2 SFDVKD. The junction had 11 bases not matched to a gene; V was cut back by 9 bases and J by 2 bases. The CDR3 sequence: CATRRTGKANTEAFF. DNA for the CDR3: TGTGCCACCCGTAGGACAGGAAAGGCAAACACTGAAGCTTTCTTT.

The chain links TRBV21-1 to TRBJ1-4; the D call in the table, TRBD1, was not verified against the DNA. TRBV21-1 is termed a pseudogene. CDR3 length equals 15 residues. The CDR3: CASSKVRGGCEKLFF. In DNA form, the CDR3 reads TGTGCCAGCAGCAAAGTAAGAGGGGGCTGTGAAAAACTGTTTTTT.

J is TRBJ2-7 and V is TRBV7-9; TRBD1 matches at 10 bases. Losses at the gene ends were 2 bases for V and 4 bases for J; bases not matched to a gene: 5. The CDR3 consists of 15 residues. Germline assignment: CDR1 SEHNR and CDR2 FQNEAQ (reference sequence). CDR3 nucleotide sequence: TGTGCCAGCAGCTTAAGACAGGGGGCTTCGTACGAGCAGTACTTC. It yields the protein CASSLRQGASYEQYF.

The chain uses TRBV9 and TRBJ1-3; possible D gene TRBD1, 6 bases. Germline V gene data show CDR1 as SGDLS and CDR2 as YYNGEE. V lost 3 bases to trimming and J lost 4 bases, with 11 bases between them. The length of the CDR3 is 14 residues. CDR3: CASSAGQLGNTIYF. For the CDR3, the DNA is TGTGCCAGCAGCGCCGGACAGTTAGGAAACACCATATATTTT.

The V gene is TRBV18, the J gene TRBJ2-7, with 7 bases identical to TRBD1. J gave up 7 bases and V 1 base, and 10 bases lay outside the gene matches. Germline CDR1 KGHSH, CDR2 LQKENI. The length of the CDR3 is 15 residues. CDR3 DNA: TGTGCCAGCTCACCACGTGGGACAGACGCAAGGGAGCAGTACTTC. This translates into CASSPRGTDAREQYF.

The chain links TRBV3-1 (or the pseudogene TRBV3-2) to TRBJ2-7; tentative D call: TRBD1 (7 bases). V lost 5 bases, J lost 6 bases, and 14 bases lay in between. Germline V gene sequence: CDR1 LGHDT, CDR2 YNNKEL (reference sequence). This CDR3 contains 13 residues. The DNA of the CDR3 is TGTGCCAGCAGCGACAGGGACTTTTCCGAGCAGTACTTC. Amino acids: CASSDRDFSEQYF.

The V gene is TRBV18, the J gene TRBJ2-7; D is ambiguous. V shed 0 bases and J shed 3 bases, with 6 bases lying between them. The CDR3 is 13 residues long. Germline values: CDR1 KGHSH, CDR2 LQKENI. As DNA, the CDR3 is TGTGCCAGCTCACCACCTGCGTACTACGAGCAGTACTTC. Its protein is CASSPPAYYEQYF.

The CDR3 loop is CASSGREQVNYGYTF. The CDR3 DNA reads TGTGCCAGCAGTGGGAGGGAACAGGTTAACTATGGCTACACCTTC. The V and J genes are TRBV2 and TRBJ1-2, with a weak D call TRBD1 (5 bases). The V and J ends lost 4 bases and 1 base respectively, with 13 bases between them. CDR3 size: 15 residues. Per germline, CDR1 SNHLY and CDR2 FYNNEI.

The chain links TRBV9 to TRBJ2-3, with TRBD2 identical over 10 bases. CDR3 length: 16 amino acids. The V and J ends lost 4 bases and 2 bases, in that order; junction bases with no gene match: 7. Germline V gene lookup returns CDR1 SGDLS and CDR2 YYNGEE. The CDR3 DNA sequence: TGTGCCAGCAGCCCGGGACTAGCGACCCTCACAGATACGCAGTATTTT. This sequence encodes CASSPGLATLTDTQYF. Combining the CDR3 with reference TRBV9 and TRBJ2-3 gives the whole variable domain DSGVTQTPKHLITATGQRVTLRCSPRSGDLSVYWYQQSLDQGLQFLIQYYNGEERAKGNILERFSAQQFPDLHSELNLSSLELGDSALYFCASSPGLATLTDTQYFGPGTRLTVL.

The CDR3 loop reads CASSTSGTGREKLFF. The CDR3 DNA reads TGTGCCAGCAGCACCTCCGGGACAGGTCGGGAAAAACTGTTTTTT. This chain connects TRBV7-2 to TRBJ1-4; the match to TRBD1 covers 8 bases. The V and J ends lost 5 bases and 8 bases, in that order; junction bases with no gene match: 10. The germline gives CDR1 SGHTA, CDR2 FQGNSA. The CDR3 is 15 amino acids.

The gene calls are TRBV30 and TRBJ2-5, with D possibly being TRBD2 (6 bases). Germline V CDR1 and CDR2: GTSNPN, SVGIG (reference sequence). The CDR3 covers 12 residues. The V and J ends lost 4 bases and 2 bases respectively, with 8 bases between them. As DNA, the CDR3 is TGTGCCTGGACAGGACTACAAGAGACCCAGTACTTC. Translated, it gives CAWTGLQETQYF.